What follows is one T cell receptor beta chain and its context. The data were obtained in a study of blood T cell repertoires in COVID-19. Overall study context: The origin of the acute and convalescent COVID-19 samples was the United States, Italy and Spain.

TCRdb's table, derived via immunoSEQ multiplex PCR, lists solely in-frame clones and lacks some. The sample holds about 220,000 clones, 70% to 90% seen once. The CDR3 sequence is 12 residues long. Germline assignment: CDR1 LNHDA and CDR2 SQIVND (reference sequence). Trimming removed 0 bases from V and 5 bases from J, with 4 bases in between. Source material: peripheral blood. The receptor comes from a woman between 25 and 40 years old who had recovered from COVID-19. The chain combines TRBV19 with TRBJ2-5; no firm D call. CDR3 protein: CASSIDMETQYF. DNA of the CDR3: TGTGCCAGTAGTATAGATATGGAGACCCAGTACTTC. Drawing the rest from reference TRBV19 and TRBJ2-5, the complete variable domain is DGGITQSPKYLFRKEGQNVTLSCEQNLNHDAMYWYRQDPGQGLRLIYYSQIVNDFQKGDIAEGYSVSREKKESFPLTVTSAQKNPTAFYLCASSIDMETQYFGPGTRLLVL.